This T cell receptor (beta chain) comes out of a study of blood T cell repertoires in COVID-19. Across the whole study: The study drew acute and convalescent COVID-19 samples from the United States, Italy and Spain.

TCRdb's copy holds only in-frame clones and misses some; the assay was immunoSEQ multiplex PCR. The repertoire holds around 200,000 clones, with approximately 91% as singletons. There are 12 residues in the CDR3. Germline CDR1 reads MDHEN; CDR2 reads SYDVKM. Trimming cost V 6 bases and J 7 bases, with 9 bases left between them. This sequence joins TRBV28 and TRBJ2-2; D is uncertain. The specimen was PBMCs or T cells enriched from blood (not recorded which). The TCR was taken from a woman aged 18-35 years who had recovered from COVID-19. The CDR3 reads CASRPRDGELFF. Here the CDR3 DNA reads TGTGCCAGCAGACCTCGAGACGGGGAGCTGTTTTTT.